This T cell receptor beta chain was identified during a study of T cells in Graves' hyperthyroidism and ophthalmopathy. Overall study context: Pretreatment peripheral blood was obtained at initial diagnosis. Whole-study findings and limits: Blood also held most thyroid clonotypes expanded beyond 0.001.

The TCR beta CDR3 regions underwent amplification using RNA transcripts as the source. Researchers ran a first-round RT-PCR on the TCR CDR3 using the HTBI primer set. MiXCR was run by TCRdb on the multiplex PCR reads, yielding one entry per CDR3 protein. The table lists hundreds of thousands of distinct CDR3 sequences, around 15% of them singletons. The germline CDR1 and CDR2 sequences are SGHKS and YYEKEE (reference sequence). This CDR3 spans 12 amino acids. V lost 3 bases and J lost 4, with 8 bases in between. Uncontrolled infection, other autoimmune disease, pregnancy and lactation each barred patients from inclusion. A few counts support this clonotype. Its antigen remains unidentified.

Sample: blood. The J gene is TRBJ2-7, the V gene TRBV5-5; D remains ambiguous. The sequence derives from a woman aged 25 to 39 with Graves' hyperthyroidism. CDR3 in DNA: TGTGCCAGCAGCTATACACCGTACGAGCAGTACTTC. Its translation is CASSYTPYEQYF.